This T cell receptor (beta chain) was captured in a study of patients and donors after allogeneic stem cell transplantation. From the RT-PCR reads, TCRdb called clonotypes with MiXCR, one entry per CDR3 protein. The sample carries tens of thousands of distinct CDR3 sequences, 26% recorded once. Ten or more counts support this clonotype. Sequenced sample: blood, either unsorted or a sorted T cell fraction (not recorded which). The receptor was derived from a human donor who was either an allogeneic HSCT recipient or a stem cell or donor lymphocyte infusion donor (not recorded which). It is not recorded whose cells these are; they may come from a transplant donor.

CDR3 sequence: CASSLVARNTEAFF. As DNA, the CDR3 is TGTGCCAGCAGCTTAGTGGCCAGGAACACTGAAGCTTTCTTT. This chain connects TRBV7-6 to TRBJ1-1; D remains ambiguous. With 1 base removed from V and 1 base from J, the gap between germline ends came to 7 bases. CDR1 is SGHVS, CDR2 FNYEAQ, per germline. The length of the CDR3 is 14 residues.